This passage covers 6 T cell receptor beta chains from one sample sequenced in a study of CD8+ T cells in alopecia areata. The treatment denotes: oral pan-JAK inhibitor, 5-10 mg twice daily. Reverse transcribed after extraction, RNA yielded cDNA as the sequencing template. The protocol was immunoSEQ multiplex PCR, while the TCRdb copy is restricted to in-frame clones and leaves out a portion. The table shows some 180,000 clones, with about half occurring only once. This material consisted of CD8+ T cells sorted from blood, taken at week 52, from a patient treated with tofacitinib. These TCRs come from a human donor with alopecia areata.

The J gene is TRBJ1-1, the V gene TRBV7-8; TRBD1 might be the D (5 bases). Trimming took 6 bases from V and 6 from J, leaving 17 bases between them. CDR1 SGHVS and CDR2 FQNEAQ come from the germline V gene. This CDR3 is 14 amino acids long. The CDR3 DNA is TGTGCCAGCAGAATCCAGGGTTTTGGCTCTGAAGCTTTCTTT. Its protein is CASRIQGFGSEAFF.

V and J are TRBV13 and TRBJ1-1; 7 nucleotides line up with TRBD1. Germline lookup yields CDR1 PRHDT and CDR2 FYEKMQ (reference sequence). The V segment lost 5 bases and the J segment 3 bases; nucleotides outside the gene matches: 6. CDR3 length: 14 amino acids. The CDR3 DNA follows: TGTGCCAGCAGCCCAGGGGACAGTTACACTGAAGCTTTCTTT. Translating gives CASSPGDSYTEAFF.

A word on this clone: This same CDR3 is encoded by further DNA sequences in the sample. The chain links TRBV2 to TRBJ2-5, with TRBD2 identical over 7 bases. The CDR3 is made up of 12 amino acids. The germline V gene encodes CDR1 SNHLY and CDR2 FYNNEI. Germline trimming cut 4 bases from V and 5 bases from J; bases unmatched to any gene: 1. CDR3 amino acids: CASSGLAETQYF. In nucleotides, the CDR3 is TGTGCCAGCAGTGGACTAGCTGAGACCCAGTACTTC.

V gene TRBV7-9 combines with J gene TRBJ1-2; D gene unclear. The CDR3 sequence is 13 residues long. V lost 5 bases, J lost 3 bases, and 10 bases lay in between. Germline V gives CDR1 SEHNR, CDR2 FQNEAQ (reference sequence). CDR3 region: CASSLGNDYGYTF. CDR3 coding DNA: TGTGCCAGCAGCCTCGGCAATGACTATGGCTACACCTTC. The full variable domain, rest sourced from reference TRBV7-9 and TRBJ1-2, is DTGVSQNPRHKITKRGQNVTFRCDPISEHNRLYWYRQTLGQGPEFLTYFQNEAQLEKSRLLSDRFSAERPKGSFSTLEIQRTEQGDSAMYLCASSLGNDYGYTFGSGTRLTVV.

V usage is TRBV4-1 and J usage is TRBJ2-1, with a weak D call TRBD1 (5 bases). V lost 5 bases and J 5 bases, leaving 13 bases between the germline ends. CDR3 size: 14 residues. Germline V gene data show CDR1 as MGHRA and CDR2 as YSYEKL. In DNA, the CDR3 is TGCGCCAGCAGCAAAATATCACAGGACAATGAGCAGTTCTTC. Translated, it gives CASSKISQDNEQFF.

A few counts support this clone. The chain employs TRBV7-9 and TRBJ2-5, with a possible D match to TRBD1 (6 bases). Trimming left V 7 bases short and J 5 bases short, with 14 bases between. Germline V lookup: CDR1 SEHNR, CDR2 FQNEAQ (reference sequence). This CDR3 spans 13 amino acids. The DNA for the CDR3 is TGTGCCAGCATCTCACAGGGTCGGGAGACCCAGTACTTC. Translating gives CASISQGRETQYF.